Sequencing of this TCR beta chain was carried out in a study of blood T cell repertoires in COVID-19. Study as a whole: Acute and convalescent COVID-19 specimens originated in the United States, Italy and Spain. T cells, B-cell-depleted T cells, or PBMCs provided the cDNA or gDNA that served as material.

In the study's own analysis: Amplifying reference gene primers gave estimates of nucleated cell counts. Only in-frame clones appear in the TCRdb table, and some are missing; sequencing was by immunoSEQ multiplex PCR. V and J calls and clone size follow that table, whereas D and trimming were derived from the DNA. The table shows roughly 380,000 clones, with about 88% occurring only once. Seattle researchers signed up patients amid active infection and tracked them longitudinally. Trimming left V 9 bases short and J 0 bases short, with 19 bases between. Looked up from germline, CDR1 is SGHNT and CDR2 is YYREEE (reference sequence). CDR3 length equals 16 residues.

J is TRBJ2-1 and V is TRBV5-4; D might be TRBD2 (5 bases). This receptor was identified in a woman in her 40s with COVID-19, enrolled during active disease. Input material: peripheral blood. The CDR3 protein is CAIPRSSESSYNEQFF. DNA of the CDR3: TGTGCCATACCCCGGAGTAGCGAGAGCTCCTACAATGAGCAGTTCTTC.